These 30 T cell receptor beta chains were sequenced from one sample in a study of blood T cell repertoires in COVID-19. Sequencing used immunoSEQ multiplex PCR; TCRdb keeps in-frame clones, though not all of them. There are about 280,000 clones in the sample; 70% to 90% occur only once, and approximately 8.8% lies in the top ten. The source material was peripheral blood. These receptors originate from a man aged 18-30 years with active or convalescent COVID-19.

This clone showed up just once. The rearrangement uses TRBV5-8 and TRBJ1-3, with 7 bases identical to TRBD1. CDR3 length: 15 residues. Germline assignment: CDR1 SGHTS and CDR2 YDEGEE. V dropped 4 bases and J dropped 0; count of bases not matched to a gene: 4. In DNA, the CDR3 is TGTGCCAGCAGCCCTGGGACAGCCTCTGGAAACACCATATATTTT. This sequence encodes CASSPGTASGNTIYF.

This sequence joins TRBV11-2 and TRBJ2-5; 8 bases map to TRBD2. There are 15 residues in the CDR3. The V gene's germline CDR1 is SGHAT and CDR2 FQNNGV. V gave up 3 bases and J gave up 2 bases; unmatched junction bases: 5. The CDR3 DNA reads TGTGCCAGCAGCTTTACTAGCGGCCGACAAGAGACCCAGTACTTC. It specifies CASSFTSGRQETQYF. Together with reference TRBV11-2 and TRBJ2-5, the CDR3 gives the full variable domain: EAGVAQSPRYKIIEKRQSVAFWCNPISGHATLYWYQQILGQGPKLLIQFQNNGVVDDSQLPKDRFSAERLKGVDSTLKIQPAKLEDSAVYLCASSFTSGRQETQYFGPGTRLLVL.

The chain is built from TRBV4-2 and TRBJ1-2; 10 bases are a match to TRBD1. V was pared by 3 bases and J by 0 bases, with 7 bases of the junction left unmatched. Germline loops: CDR1 LGHNA, CDR2 YNFKEQ. The CDR3 loop spans 17 amino acids. The CDR3 is CASSHSTGTGANYGYTF. CDR3 DNA sequence: TGTGCCAGCAGCCACAGTACCGGGACAGGGGCTAACTATGGCTACACCTTC.

This chain uses TRBV7-6 with TRBJ2-2, with 8 bases matching TRBD1. The germline gives CDR1 SGHVS, CDR2 FNYEAQ. J was trimmed by 7 bases and V by 4 bases; bases with no gene match: 11. The CDR3 extends over 16 amino acids. CDR3 residues: CASSSPDRVVGGELFF. The CDR3 DNA follows: TGTGCCAGCAGCTCCCCGGACAGGGTTGTCGGCGGGGAGCTGTTTTTT. The complete variable domain, with remaining parts taken from reference TRBV7-6 and TRBJ2-2, reads GAGVSQSPRYKVTKRGQDVALRCDPISGHVSLYWYRQALGQGPEFLTYFNYEAQQDKSGLPNDRFSAERPEGSISTLTIQRTEQRDSAMYRCASSSPDRVVGGELFFGEGSRLTVL.

The chain carries TRBV19 and TRBJ1-1, with 7 bases lining up with TRBD1. In germline, CDR1 is LNHDA, CDR2 SQIVND (reference sequence). V lost 6 bases, J lost 1 base, and 8 bases stayed unmatched. CDR3 length: 15 amino acids. CDR3 protein: CASSPIRTGNTEAFF. The CDR3 bases are TGTGCCAGTAGCCCTATTCGGACAGGGAACACTGAAGCTTTCTTT.

The chain employs TRBV5-1 and TRBJ1-4; the D gene is possibly TRBD1 (5 bases). Per the germline V gene, CDR1 is SGHRS and CDR2 is YFSETQ. The V gene lost 0 bases and the J gene lost 7 bases, with 19 bases spanning the gap. The CDR3 spans 17 residues. The CDR3 here is CASSLVGLRAIGEKLFF. CDR3 nucleotides: TGCGCCAGCAGCTTGGTAGGTCTCAGGGCTATCGGTGAAAAACTGTTTTTT.

This chain links TRBV19 with TRBJ1-2; weak D call: TRBD1 (5 bases). Per germline, CDR1 LNHDA and CDR2 SQIVND (reference sequence). Trimming removed 3 bases from V and 5 bases from J, with 10 bases in between. The length of the CDR3 is 13 residues. This CDR3 is CASSMGQEYGYTF. DNA for the CDR3: TGTGCCAGTAGTATGGGGCAGGAATATGGCTACACCTTC.

This clone came up a few times. The gene calls are TRBV18 and TRBJ1-6, with TRBD1 matching over 10 bases. The CDR3 has 14 amino acids. The J segment lost 14 bases and the V segment lost 1 base, leaving 5 bases of the junction unmatched. In germline, CDR1 is KGHSH, CDR2 LQKENI. DNA for the CDR3: TGTGCCAGCTCACCACTGGGACAGGGGATCGCCCTCCACTTT. Translated, it gives CASSPLGQGIALHF.

The chain is built from TRBV4-1 and TRBJ2-5, with D unresolved. The CDR3 covers 15 residues. Trimming removed 1 base from V and 2 bases from J, with 11 bases in between. Germline V gives CDR1 MGHRA, CDR2 YSYEKL. The CDR3 sequence is CASSQGATRQETQYF. The CDR3 nucleotides read TGCGCCAGCAGCCAAGGGGCCACAAGACAAGAGACCCAGTACTTC.

V is TRBV3-1 (or the pseudogene TRBV3-2) and J is TRBJ2-5, with D maybe TRBD1 (5 bases). Trimming stripped 0 bases from V and 7 bases from J, with 15 bases between. The CDR3 extends over 15 amino acids. CDR1 and CDR2 (germline): LGHDT, YNNKEL (reference sequence). CDR3 loop: CASSQDSAGFTTQYF. The CDR3 DNA sequence: TGTGCCAGCAGCCAAGACTCGGCAGGGTTTACGACCCAGTACTTC.

The CDR3 nucleotides read TGTGCCAGCAGCTTAGCCGGGAGCTACGAGCAGTACTTC. Protein: CASSLAGSYEQYF. The chain uses TRBV7-2 and TRBJ2-7; tentative D call: TRBD2 (6 bases). The germline V gene encodes CDR1 SGHTA and CDR2 FQGNSA. The CDR3 spans 13 residues. The V gene lost 0 bases and the J gene lost 3 bases, with 6 bases spanning the gap.

The genes are TRBV28 and TRBJ2-5, with 7 bases aligning to TRBD1. The CDR3 contains 15 residues. Losses at the gene ends were 5 bases for V and 2 bases for J; bases not matched to a gene: 8. Germline assignment: CDR1 MDHEN and CDR2 SYDVKM. Here the CDR3 DNA reads TGTGCCAGCAGTATAGGGACAGCCATACAAGAGACCCAGTACTTC. Translated: CASSIGTAIQETQYF.

The rearrangement joins TRBV7-3 to TRBJ2-2; 8 bases are a match to TRBD2. Losses at the gene ends were 0 bases for V and 6 bases for J; bases not matched to a gene: 3. The CDR3 is made up of 15 amino acids. The V gene's germline CDR1 is SGHTA and CDR2 FQGTGA. CDR3 in amino acids: CASSLTGGAAGELFF. The CDR3 DNA is TGTGCCAGCAGCTTAACCGGGGGGGCCGCCGGGGAGCTGTTTTTT.

This sequence joins TRBV4-1 and TRBJ2-5; the D gene is possibly TRBD1 (6 bases). V lost 2 bases to trimming and J lost 4 bases, with 14 bases between them. Germline V lookup: CDR1 MGHRA, CDR2 YSYEKL. The CDR3 is 15 residues long. As DNA, the CDR3 is TGCGCCAGCAGCCAAACAGGGTTCGGGCCAGAGACCCAGTACTTC. Translating it yields CASSQTGFGPETQYF.

The rearrangement uses TRBV4-1 and TRBJ2-2; TRBD2 is a possible D gene (6 bases). The germline gives CDR1 MGHRA, CDR2 YSYEKL. This CDR3 is built from 17 residues. V was cut by 3 bases and J by 5 bases, with 19 bases left in between. CDR3 bases: TGCGCCAGCAGCCAGGGGGGATCCAGGGTTAGAACCGGGGAGCTGTTTTTT. Its translation is CASSQGGSRVRTGELFF.

The gene calls are TRBV19 and TRBJ1-5, with D possibly TRBD1 on 6 matching bases. Germline V CDR1 and CDR2: LNHDA, SQIVND (reference sequence). With 3 bases removed from V and 6 bases from J, the gap between germline ends came to 21 bases. There are 17 residues in the CDR3. The CDR3 sequence is CASSMRGQQGLFQPQHF. The DNA of the CDR3 is TGTGCCAGTAGTATGCGCGGGCAACAGGGATTATTTCAGCCCCAGCATTTT.

The genes are TRBV4-1 and TRBJ1-4; D not certain. The CDR3 extends over 12 amino acids. Trimming removed 1 base at V and 12 bases at J, with 9 bases between. The germline gives CDR1 MGHRA, CDR2 YSYEKL. Written as DNA, the CDR3 is TGCGCCAGCAGCCAAGGACACCTTGAACTGTTTTTT. Its translation is CASSQGHLELFF.

The chain couples TRBV14 to TRBJ1-4; 7 bases map to TRBD1. The length of the CDR3 is 15 residues. CDR1 SGHDN and CDR2 FVKESK come from the germline V gene. The V segment lost 4 bases and the J segment 3 bases; nucleotides outside the gene matches: 5. The CDR3 here is CASSRTGEANEKLFF. DNA of the CDR3: TGTGCCAGCAGCCGGACAGGAGAGGCTAATGAAAAACTGTTTTTT.

The gene calls are TRBV2 and TRBJ1-3; the D gene is possibly TRBD1 (6 bases). Germline CDR1 is SNHLY and CDR2 is FYNNEI. The CDR3 spans 13 residues. Trimming took 6 bases from V and 4 from J, leaving 10 bases between them. CDR3 bases: TGTGCCAGCAGCTACAGGGCCGGAAACACCATATATTTT. Protein sequence: CASSYRAGNTIYF. Full variable domain (remainder filled in from reference TRBV2 and TRBJ1-3): EPEVTQTPSHQVTQMGQEVILRCVPISNHLYFYWYRQILGQKVEFLVSFYNNEISEKSEIFDDQFSVERPDGSNFTLKIRSTKLEDSAMYFCASSYRAGNTIYFGEGSWLTVV.

In this sample, this clone turned up a few times. The chain recombines TRBV28 with TRBJ1-2, with D perhaps TRBD1 (6 bases). CDR1 and CDR2 from the germline V gene are MDHEN and SYDVKM. V dropped 8 bases and J dropped 8 bases, with 15 bases sitting between them. The CDR3 has 12 residues. CDR3 sequence: CASGIQGYGYTF. CDR3 nucleotides: TGTGCCAGCGGTATACAGGGCTACGGCTACACCTTC.

The J gene is TRBJ1-2, the V gene TRBV15, with 8 bases lining up with TRBD1. The CDR3 runs to 16 residues. The germline CDR1 and CDR2 sequences are LNHNV and YYDKDF (reference sequence). The junction had 7 bases not matched to a gene; V was cut back by 0 bases and J by 4 bases. CDR3 in DNA: TGTGCCACCAGCAGAGATATAGGACAGGGAGTCTATGGCTACACCTTC. Encoded protein: CATSRDIGQGVYGYTF. The full variable domain, completed using reference TRBV15 and TRBJ1-2, is DAMVIQNPRYQVTQFGKPVTLSCSQTLNHNVMYWYQQKSSQAPKLLFHYYDKDFNNEADTPDNFQSRRPNTSFCFLDIRSPGLGDTAMYLCATSRDIGQGVYGYTFGSGTRLTVV.

The J gene is TRBJ2-3, the V gene TRBV6-5, with 7 bases lining up with TRBD1. CDR1 MNHEY and CDR2 SVGAGI come from the germline V gene. Trimming removed 7 bases from V and 2 bases from J; junction bases left unmatched: 6. This CDR3 comprises 14 residues. CDR3: CASTQDRNTDTQYF. DNA for the CDR3: TGTGCCAGCACTCAGGACAGGAACACAGATACGCAGTATTTT.

The V call is TRBV7-9, the J call TRBJ1-6, with 7 bases identical to TRBD1. CDR1 and CDR2 (germline): SEHNR, FQNEAQ (reference sequence). With 3 bases clipped from V and 4 bases from J, the junction kept 3 bases outside the gene matches. The CDR3 runs to 15 residues. The CDR3 sequence: CASSLTGNYNSPLHF. The CDR3 DNA is TGTGCCAGCAGCTTGACAGGGAATTATAATTCACCCCTCCACTTT.

This chain links TRBV19 with TRBJ2-1, with D maybe TRBD1 (5 bases). This CDR3 is 14 amino acids long. The germline V and J ends were trimmed by 9 bases and 9 bases, with 21 bases remaining between them. Looked up from germline, CDR1 is LNHDA and CDR2 is SQIVND (reference sequence). For the CDR3, the DNA is TGTGCCAGGGATCAGGGATCTCCGCACGGTGAGCAGTTCTTC. Translation: CARDQGSPHGEQFF.

This clone appeared once. This chain joins TRBV5-1 and TRBJ1-2; D possibly corresponds to TRBD1 (5 bases). V was cut by 4 bases and J by 4 bases, with 17 bases left in between. The CDR3 length is 15 residues. The germline CDR1 and CDR2 sequences are SGHRS and YFSETQ. The CDR3 sequence is CASSNTGHLSYGYTF. CDR3 sequence (DNA): TGCGCCAGCAGCAACACCGGACATTTAAGCTATGGCTACACCTTC.

The V and J genes are TRBV20-1 and TRBJ2-3; TRBD2 matches at 12 bases. The trim removed 3 bases at V and 4 bases at J, leaving 5 bases unmatched. CDR1 is DFQATT and CDR2 is SNEGSKA in the germline V gene (reference sequence). The CDR3 is 15 amino acids. CDR3 sequence reads: CSASRSSGGADTQYF. CDR3 nucleotides: TGCAGTGCTAGTCGCTCTAGCGGGGGGGCAGATACGCAGTATTTT.

The chain recombines TRBV6-5 with TRBJ1-1; 9 nucleotides agree with TRBD1. CDR1 and CDR2 from the germline V gene are MNHEY and SVGAGI. The J segment lost 6 bases and the V segment lost 6 bases, leaving 5 bases of the junction unmatched. The CDR3 is 13 amino acids. CDR3 in DNA: TGTGCCAGCAGAGGACAGGGGTGGCCTGAAGCTTTCTTT. This gives the protein CASRGQGWPEAFF.

The V and J genes are TRBV7-2 and TRBJ1-2, with TRBD1 matching 8 bases. The germline V gene has CDR1 SGHTA and CDR2 FQGNSA. This CDR3 spans 14 amino acids. V was pared by 2 bases and J by 6 bases, with 5 bases of the junction left unmatched. CDR3 residues: CASSLSDRDHGYTF. For the CDR3, the DNA is TGTGCCAGCAGCTTATCGGACAGGGATCATGGCTACACCTTC.

The chain employs TRBV15 and TRBJ1-4; a possible D gene is TRBD1 (5 bases). The V and J ends lost 3 bases and 0 bases respectively, with 11 bases between them. The length of the CDR3 is 16 residues. CDR1 is LNHNV and CDR2 is YYDKDF in the germline V gene (reference sequence). The chain's CDR3 is CATSSDSPSTNEKLFF. CDR3 in DNA: TGTGCCACCAGCAGTGACAGTCCTTCAACTAATGAAAAACTGTTTTTT. Full variable domain (outside the CDR3, taken from reference TRBV15 and TRBJ1-4): DAMVIQNPRYQVTQFGKPVTLSCSQTLNHNVMYWYQQKSSQAPKLLFHYYDKDFNNEADTPDNFQSRRPNTSFCFLDIRSPGLGDTAMYLCATSSDSPSTNEKLFFGSGTQLSVL.

This chain links TRBV19 with TRBJ2-5; TRBD2 is a possible D gene (7 bases). Germline V gene lookup returns CDR1 LNHDA and CDR2 SQIVND (reference sequence). The CDR3 extends over 16 amino acids. Trimming left V 3 bases short and J 2 bases short, with 16 bases between. This chain's CDR3 is CASSIISRGGQETQYF. In nucleotides, the CDR3 is TGTGCCAGTAGTATCATATCGAGGGGGGGACAAGAGACCCAGTACTTC. Filled out from reference TRBV19 and TRBJ2-5, the complete variable domain reads DGGITQSPKYLFRKEGQNVTLSCEQNLNHDAMYWYRQDPGQGLRLIYYSQIVNDFQKGDIAEGYSVSREKKESFPLTVTSAQKNPTAFYLCASSIISRGGQETQYFGPGTRLLVL.